These T cell receptor beta chains were read from a single sample in a study of cytomegalovirus exposure and HLA in healthy donors. Produced via immunoSEQ multiplex PCR; TCRdb's table is partial and in-frame only. This sample yields around 150,000 clones, of which approximately 82% are seen a single time; approximately 1.5% belongs to the top ten. Sequencing was done on a sample of PBMCs. The receptor set was obtained from a man aged 30 to 45 in good health and CMV-seropositive. Each CDR3 is given without its conserved first and last residue.

CDR3aa: ASSLDQPGQGYEQY
v_gene: TRBV27

CDR3aa: ASSGQGLAKNIQY
v_gene: TRBV2

CDR3aa: ASSPSGTGLSYGYT
v_gene: TRBV28

CDR3aa: ARSQLAGGVAKNIQY
v_gene: TRBV5-3

CDR3aa: ASSLDRFGGYT
v_gene: TRBV28

CDR3aa: ASSQGRASLQETQY
v_gene: TRBV14

CDR3aa: ASSSRGRATRYEQY
v_gene: TRBV19

CDR3aa: ASSLYARTYEQY
v_gene: TRBV27

CDR3aa: ASSQGHLSYEQY
v_gene: TRBV28

CDR3aa: ASSGGGLAGQETQY
v_gene: TRBV9

CDR3aa: SSSYAGDGYT
v_gene: TRBV7-9

CDR3aa: ASRAGGTEAF
v_gene: TRBV6-5

CDR3aa: ASSLGGAGATQY
v_gene: TRBV7-3

CDR3aa: ASSQGSLGRKLNTEAF
v_gene: TRBV4-1

CDR3aa: ASSSDIFSYGYT
v_gene: TRBV7-2

CDR3aa: ASSTDRGRSNEQF
v_gene: TRBV28

CDR3aa: ASTPGGSSYNEQF
v_gene: TRBV6-6

CDR3aa: ASSFLAGPYEQY
v_gene: TRBV28

CDR3aa: ASSISGTTIEGEQF
v_gene: TRBV27

CDR3aa: ASSLIQTVNTGELF
v_gene: TRBV27

CDR3aa: ASSSRSRDWGREQY
v_gene: TRBV28

CDR3aa: ASSDRVLTEAF
v_gene: TRBV19

CDR3aa: ASSPSGTDIGEQY
v_gene: TRBV9

CDR3aa: ASSPLADFQETQY
v_gene: TRBV27

CDR3aa: ASSLQGMGTDTQY
v_gene: TRBV18

CDR3aa: ATKRGSQETQY
v_gene: TRBV15

CDR3aa: ASSLPGAGPLPGQY
v_gene: TRBV28

CDR3aa: ASRVGLAGGDEQF
v_gene: TRBV2

CDR3aa: ASGLSEGEQF
v_gene: TRBV7-3

CDR3aa: ASSWDRAYEQY
v_gene: TRBV19

CDR3aa: ASSLDEGTSGRNNEQF
v_gene: TRBV5-4

CDR3aa: ASSATGSGNTIY
v_gene: TRBV2

CDR3aa: ASSYGQRTDTQY
v_gene: TRBV28

CDR3aa: ASSSGQGALNTEAF
v_gene: TRBV7-9

CDR3aa: ASSLERLADTQY
v_gene: TRBV5-6

CDR3aa: AWSGGDYGYT
v_gene: TRBV30

CDR3aa: ASSLVTSGTDTQY
v_gene: TRBV28

CDR3aa: ASSRESDTQY
v_gene: TRBV5-4

CDR3aa: ASSTPRGGYGYT
v_gene: TRBV19

CDR3aa: ASSLGVGLLEETQY
v_gene: TRBV5-8

CDR3aa: ASGKRTSGRDEQF
v_gene: TRBV5-1

CDR3aa: ASSLEVGRNIQY
v_gene: TRBV7-2

CDR3aa: ASIGTSEQY
v_gene: TRBV28

CDR3aa: ASSHRWTGLSGANVLT
v_gene: TRBV14

CDR3aa: ASRLSMSEKLF
v_gene: TRBV28

CDR3aa: ASSLVGVRAGQGYEQY
v_gene: TRBV11-2

CDR3aa: ASSSGPGLASATYNEQF
v_gene: TRBV5-4

CDR3aa: ASSHPSRNEQF
v_gene: TRBV4-2

CDR3aa: ASSVEAGGAEQF
v_gene: TRBV2

CDR3aa: AWTAGVAYEQY
v_gene: TRBV30

CDR3aa: ASSVLGGREYEQF
v_gene: TRBV9

CDR3aa: ASSLTGSREKLF
v_gene: TRBV7-2

CDR3aa: ASSLYPGVESQPQH
v_gene: TRBV28